The 23 T cell receptor beta chains presented below share a single source sample, sequenced in a study of cytomegalovirus exposure and HLA in healthy donors (dated by TCRdb to 2017 to 2019). The library was made by the immunoSEQ multiplex PCR assay. For the multiplex PCR, a mixture combining 60 forward primers for TCR Vbeta segments and 13 reverse primers for TCR Jbeta segments was used. TCRdb carries this immuneACCESS record with in-frame sequences only. Its versions omit some clonotypes, under half of them owing to an unresolved V gene in the studies checked, with the rest unexplained. Counted in this sample were about 150,000 clones; roughly 70% of them appeared once. The leading ten clones occupy about 3% of the sample. The sequenced sample consisted of PBMCs. All receptors derive from a male donor in good health and CMV-seronegative.

J is TRBJ2-7 and V is TRBV5-1; D remains ambiguous. CDR1 is SGHRS and CDR2 is YFSETQ in the germline V gene. The CDR3 consists of 14 residues. V lost 0 bases and J lost 3, with 10 bases in between. Written as DNA, the CDR3 is TGCGCCAGCAGCTTGGACCCGAGCAACTACGAGCAGTACTTC. Translation: CASSLDPSNYEQYF.

This chain uses TRBV7-8 with TRBJ2-5, with TRBD2 as a possible D gene (6 bases). The germline CDR1 and CDR2 sequences are SGHVS and FQNEAQ. V lost 5 bases and J 0 bases, leaving 13 bases between the germline ends. CDR3 length: 15 amino acids. The CDR3 nucleotides are TGTGCCAGCAGCGCCGCGGGGTCGTACCAAGAGACCCAGTACTTC. This sequence encodes CASSAAGSYQETQYF. Full variable domain (missing parts from reference TRBV7-8 and TRBJ2-5): GAGVSQSPRYKVAKRGQDVALRCDPISGHVSLFWYQQALGQGPEFLTYFQNEAQLDKSGLPSDRFFAERPEGSVSTLKIQRTQQEDSAVYLCASSAAGSYQETQYFGPGTRLLVL.

The rearrangement joins TRBV19 to TRBJ2-5, with TRBD2 matching 9 bases. In germline, CDR1 is LNHDA, CDR2 SQIVND (reference sequence). The CDR3 length is 16 residues. Unmatched junction bases numbered 10, after V lost 6 bases and J lost 2 bases. The CDR3 protein is CASRGNSAGGQETQYF. The CDR3 DNA reads TGTGCCAGTAGGGGCAATAGTGCGGGAGGGCAAGAGACCCAGTACTTC.

Only one count was recorded for this clone. V is TRBV9 and J is TRBJ2-3; D might be TRBD2 (7 bases). Trimming stripped 4 bases from V and 2 bases from J, with 17 bases between. Germline V gene sequence: CDR1 SGDLS, CDR2 YYNGEE. This CDR3 contains 16 residues. The CDR3 DNA reads TGTGCCAGCAGCTCCAGAGGGGGGGGTAACACAGATACGCAGTATTTT. Its protein product is CASSSRGGGNTDTQYF.

This chain's CDR3 is CASSPDRGSNYGYTF. In DNA form, the CDR3 reads TGTGCCAGCAGCCCGGACAGGGGCTCGAACTATGGCTACACCTTC. The V call is TRBV5-4, the J call TRBJ1-2, with TRBD1 identical over 9 bases. V lost 4 bases and J lost 2; bases outside the gene matches: 6. Germline assignment: CDR1 SGHNT and CDR2 YYREEE (reference sequence). This CDR3 spans 15 amino acids.

This sequence joins TRBV7-2 and TRBJ2-3, with 7 positions matching TRBD1. This CDR3 region has 19 residues. Germline assignment: CDR1 SGHTA and CDR2 FQGNSA. V lost 2 bases to trimming and J lost 3 bases; unmatched junction nucleotides: 17. CDR3 bases: TGTGCCAGCAGCTTACCCATCTACCCGACAGGGAATAGGACAGATACGCAGTATTTT. Protein: CASSLPIYPTGNRTDTQYF.

For this clone: In the same sample, other DNA sequences code for this CDR3. V and J are TRBV2 and TRBJ1-5; 7 nucleotides agree with TRBD1. The V gene's germline CDR1 is SNHLY and CDR2 FYNNEI. The CDR3 is 14 residues long. With 6 bases clipped from V and 0 bases from J, the junction kept 2 bases outside the gene matches. In DNA, the CDR3 is TGTGCCAGCAGGGACAGGTATAGCAATCAGCCCCAGCATTTT. Protein: CASRDRYSNQPQHF. Full variable domain (outside the CDR3, taken from reference TRBV2 and TRBJ1-5): EPEVTQTPSHQVTQMGQEVILRCVPISNHLYFYWYRQILGQKVEFLVSFYNNEISEKSEIFDDQFSVERPDGSNFTLKIRSTKLEDSAMYFCASRDRYSNQPQHFGDGTRLSIL.

This clone appeared a few times. This rearrangement joins TRBV6-4 to TRBJ1-3; the D is unclear. The CDR3 is 15 residues long. V lost 6 bases, J lost 0 bases, and 12 bases lay in between. CDR1 and CDR2 from the germline V gene are MRHNA and SNTAGT. The CDR3 nucleotides are TGTGCCAGCAGAGCCCAGGCGTTCTCTGGAAACACCATATATTTT. Its translation: CASRAQAFSGNTIYF.

This chain connects TRBV21-1 to TRBJ2-1; TRBD1 is taken as the D call from the table, unchecked against the DNA. TRBV21-1 is shown as a pseudogene. The CDR3 totals 13 residues. The CDR3 region is CASSDYRGRGQFF. CDR3 bases: TGTGCCAGCAGCGACTACAGGGGGCGCGGGCAGTTCTTC.

The chain couples TRBV5-1 to TRBJ2-3, with 9 bases identical to TRBD2. Unmatched junction bases numbered 4, after V lost 1 base and J lost 4 bases. The CDR3 is 15 amino acids. Germline CDR1 is SGHRS and CDR2 is YFSETQ. CDR3 loop: CASSLTSGFPDTQYF. In DNA form, the CDR3 reads TGCGCCAGCAGCTTGACTAGCGGGTTTCCAGATACGCAGTATTTT.

The gene calls are TRBV19 and TRBJ1-1, with 7 bases that match TRBD1. The CDR3 is 13 amino acids. CDR1 is LNHDA, CDR2 SQIVND, per germline (reference sequence). The junction had 4 bases not matched to a gene; V was cut back by 9 bases and J by 0 bases. The CDR3 spells CASTDRVNTEAFF. In nucleotides, the CDR3 is TGTGCCAGCACCGACAGGGTGAACACTGAAGCTTTCTTT.

The CDR3 DNA follows: TGTGCCATCAGTGCGGGCGGGGGACAGGGGGCCGAAAAACTGTTTTTT. It encodes CAISAGGGQGAEKLFF. The V and J genes are TRBV10-3 and TRBJ1-4, with 12 bases fitting TRBD1. The CDR3 has 16 amino acids. Germline loops: CDR1 ENHRY, CDR2 SYGVKD. Losses at the gene ends were 4 bases for V and 8 bases for J; bases not matched to a gene: 8.

This clone was counted a single time. Here the CDR3 reads CSVEEDRAPTEAFF. DNA for the CDR3: TGCAGCGTTGAAGAGGACAGGGCGCCCACTGAAGCTTTCTTT. The chain combines TRBV29-1 with TRBJ1-1; TRBD1 matches at 8 bases. The CDR3 is made up of 14 amino acids. J lost 4 bases, V lost 0 bases, and 4 bases had no gene match. CDR1 and CDR2 from the germline V gene are SQVTM and ANQGSEA.

The chain uses TRBV4-1 and TRBJ2-1; perhaps TRBD2 as D (6 bases). Germline assignment: CDR1 MGHRA and CDR2 YSYEKL. Trimming removed 4 bases at V and 0 bases at J, with 13 bases between. The CDR3 is 16 amino acids. The CDR3 sequence is CASSPGTGDSYNEQFF. The CDR3 DNA follows: TGCGCCAGCAGCCCCGGGACGGGAGACTCCTACAATGAGCAGTTCTTC.

The chain has TRBV6-5 and TRBJ2-5; D unclear. Germline-derived CDR1 and CDR2 are MNHEY and SVGAGI. The CDR3 totals 11 residues. Trimming cost V 4 bases and J 5 bases, with 5 bases left between them. CDR3 nucleotide sequence: TGTGCCAGCAGTTCTAGGGAGACCCAGTACTTC. This codes for CASSSRETQYF.

The chain carries TRBV2 and TRBJ2-7; 9 bases line up with TRBD1. J was trimmed by 5 bases and V by 1 base; bases with no gene match: 3. The CDR3 has 14 residues. Per germline, CDR1 SNHLY and CDR2 FYNNEI. CDR3 in DNA: TGTGCCAGCAGTGAAGACAGGGGGCTCAACGAGCAGTACTTC. Protein product: CASSEDRGLNEQYF.

The chain recombines TRBV29-1 with TRBJ1-2; a possible D gene is TRBD1 (6 bases). This CDR3 region has 13 residues. Trimming took 8 bases from V and 3 from J, leaving 16 bases between them. CDR1 and CDR2 from the germline V gene are SQVTM and ANQGSEA. Written as DNA, the CDR3 is TGCAGCTTCATGACAGGAACGGACTATGGCTACACCTTC. This codes for CSFMTGTDYGYTF.

CDR3 protein: CASSWGQGRALNTGELFF. CDR3 in DNA: TGTGCCAGCAGCTGGGGACAGGGGAGGGCCTTGAACACCGGGGAGCTGTTTTTT. The chain is built from TRBV5-4 and TRBJ2-2; 10 nucleotides agree with TRBD1. The CDR3 length is 18 residues. CDR1 and CDR2 (germline): SGHNT, YYREEE (reference sequence). The V gene end was trimmed by 3 bases and the J gene end by 1 base; junction bases not matched to a gene: 9.

This sequence joins TRBV28 and TRBJ1-1; 9 nucleotides align to TRBD1. The V gene end was trimmed by 2 bases and the J gene end by 11 bases; junction bases not matched to a gene: 6. The CDR3 loop spans 13 amino acids. Germline CDR1 and CDR2: MDHEN and SYDVKM. CDR3 sequence reads: CASSLAQGARAFF. The CDR3 bases are TGTGCCAGCAGTTTAGCACAGGGGGCTCGGGCTTTCTTT.

This chain uses TRBV6-4 with TRBJ2-2; D uncertain. CDR3 length equals 15 residues. Germline loops: CDR1 MRHNA, CDR2 SNTAGT. The V gene lost 0 bases and the J gene lost 5 bases, with 10 bases spanning the gap. CDR3 loop: CASSDSTMGTGELFF. CDR3 in DNA: TGTGCCAGCAGTGACTCGACAATGGGTACCGGGGAGCTGTTTTTT.

The chain carries TRBV28 and TRBJ1-1; 9 bases align to TRBD1. Germline CDR1 and CDR2: MDHEN and SYDVKM. The trim removed 3 bases at V and 0 bases at J, leaving 8 bases unmatched. CDR3 length: 17 amino acids. The DNA for the CDR3 is TGTGCCAGCAGTTTCTACCGGACAGGGGCCTTGAACACTGAAGCTTTCTTT. This codes for CASSFYRTGALNTEAFF. The variable domain in full, completed from reference TRBV28 and TRBJ1-1, reads DVKVTQSSRYLVKRTGEKVFLECVQDMDHENMFWYRQDPGLGLRLIYFSYDVKMKEKGDIPEGYSVSREKKERFSLILESASTNQTSMYLCASSFYRTGALNTEAFFGQGTRLTVV.

The V call is TRBV5-5, the J call TRBJ2-3; D might be TRBD1 (5 bases). V lost 1 base to trimming and J lost 5 bases, with 8 bases between them. This CDR3 has 13 residues. CDR1 and CDR2 from the germline V gene are SGHKS and YYEKEE (reference sequence). CDR3 sequence (DNA): TGTGCCAGCAGCTTGAAGGGGAAAGATACGCAGTATTTT. Encoded protein: CASSLKGKDTQYF.

V is TRBV2 and J is TRBJ2-3, with a possible D match to TRBD2 (5 bases). Germline CDR1 SNHLY, CDR2 FYNNEI. V was cut by 4 bases and J by 2 bases, with 19 bases left in between. The CDR3 extends over 17 amino acids. The CDR3 spells CASSVLQRGSYTDTQYF. DNA for the CDR3: TGTGCCAGCAGTGTTCTGCAGAGAGGGTCGTACACAGATACGCAGTATTTT.